The 22 T cell receptor beta chains presented below share a single source sample, sequenced in a study of blood T cells in healthy people across ages. A J-beta primer mix and a sample-barcoded 5' primer were used in a second PCR of roughly 6 to 11 cycles. TCRdb passed the 5' RACE reads through MiXCR, listing each CDR3 protein once. The sample lists roughly 730,000 distinct CDR3 sequences; just over 55% were seen once. The sample was blood. The receptor set was obtained from a man aged 35-49 years in good health.

This clonotype was found a few times. The chain recombines TRBV10-3 with TRBJ2-5, with D possibly TRBD2 on 7 matching bases. The V gene lost 6 bases and the J gene lost 3 bases, with 14 bases spanning the gap. This CDR3 comprises 14 residues. Germline loops: CDR1 ENHRY, CDR2 SYGVKD. This CDR3 is CAIRDSRGEETQYF. CDR3 nucleotides: TGTGCCATCAGGGACAGCCGGGGGGAAGAGACCCAGTACTTC.

The chain recombines TRBV29-1 with TRBJ2-5; D perhaps matches TRBD2 (5 bases). Trimming took 3 bases from V and 4 from J, leaving 12 bases between them. The V gene's germline CDR1 is SQVTM and CDR2 ANQGSEA. The CDR3 is made up of 13 amino acids. The CDR3 spells CSVDGLAPETQYF. The CDR3 DNA reads TGCAGCGTTGACGGGCTAGCCCCAGAGACCCAGTACTTC.

The rearrangement uses TRBV7-2 and TRBJ1-2; TRBD1 aligns across 9 bases. The germline V gene has CDR1 SGHTA and CDR2 FQGNSA. J gave up 7 bases and V 5 bases, and 8 bases lay outside the gene matches. The CDR3 runs 14 residues. DNA for the CDR3: TGTGCCAGCAGCCCGCGACAGGGGGAGGCTGGCTACACCTTC. The encoded protein is CASSPRQGEAGYTF.

This clonotype has just a few counts. The chain joins TRBV6-2 or TRBV6-3 to TRBJ2-7, with 10 bases matching TRBD2. Germline trimming cut 10 bases from V and 3 bases from J; bases unmatched to any gene: 12. CDR1 and CDR2 from the germline V gene are MNHEY and SVGEGT. This CDR3 has 15 amino acids. The CDR3 loop reads CATDIAGGRFYEQYF. In DNA form, the CDR3 reads TGTGCCACAGATATAGCGGGAGGCAGATTCTACGAGCAGTACTTC.

This clonotype showed up just a few times. The chain couples TRBV12-3 or TRBV12-4 to TRBJ1-1; 9 bases line up with TRBD1. V lost 6 bases and J lost 6; bases outside the gene matches: 11. The CDR3 sequence is 15 residues long. The CDR3 nucleotides read TGTGCCAGCAGCGAGAAGGGACAGGGCTTACCTGAAGCTTTCTTT. It codes for CASSEKGQGLPEAFF.

V usage is TRBV5-1 and J usage is TRBJ2-1, with 9 bases fitting TRBD2. Germline V CDR1 and CDR2: SGHRS, YFSETQ. This CDR3 comprises 15 residues. Trimming took 4 bases from V and 6 from J; bases not matched to a gene: 8. CDR3 region: CASSELAGVTNEQFF. CDR3 DNA: TGCGCCAGCAGCGAGTTAGCGGGAGTTACCAATGAGCAGTTCTTC.

This clonotype occurred a few times. The CDR3 DNA reads as TGTGCCAGCAGTTATACCCACATTCAGTACTTC. Its translation is CASSYTHIQYF. The rearrangement uses TRBV6-2 or TRBV6-3 and TRBJ2-4; D not certain. Germline CDR1 and CDR2: MNHEY and SVGEGT. This CDR3 has 11 residues. V lost 3 bases and J 8 bases, leaving 5 bases between the germline ends.

V gene TRBV27 combines with J gene TRBJ2-4, with 11 positions matching TRBD2. The closer fit of TRBJ2-7 to the DNA end suggests the J call may be wrong. Germline CDR1 MNHEY, CDR2 SMNVEV (reference sequence). The CDR3 is made up of 14 amino acids. CDR3 DNA sequence: TGTGCCAGCAGTTTAGGGACTAGCGGCTGCGAGCAGTACTTC. Its protein product is CASSLGTSGCEQYF.

The chain recombines TRBV6-5 with TRBJ2-1; TRBD1 is a possible D gene (6 bases). TRBJ2-7 matches the DNA end more closely, so the J call is doubtful. CDR3 size: 15 residues. Germline V gene sequence: CDR1 MNHEY, CDR2 SVGAGI. The CDR3 spells CASSTRRGIYNEQYF. CDR3 nucleotide sequence: TGTGCCAGCAGTACCCGCAGGGGCATCTACAATGAGCAGTACTTC.

The chain employs TRBV25-1 and TRBJ2-7; D tentatively reads TRBD1 or TRBD2 (5 bases each). The CDR3 has 17 residues. The germline V gene encodes CDR1 MGHDK and CDR2 SYGVNS. V was clipped by 4 bases and J by 4 bases, with 23 bases between them. In nucleotides, the CDR3 is TGTGCCAGCAGTGGTATCGGGCGTGCGAGGGGCGGGTACGAGCAGTACTTC. It specifies CASSGIGRARGGYEQYF.

The chain couples TRBV29-1 to TRBJ1-2, with 7 bases identical to TRBD1. The CDR3 sequence is 13 residues long. V was pared by 7 bases and J by 6 bases, with 11 bases of the junction left unmatched. The germline V gene encodes CDR1 SQVTM and CDR2 ANQGSEA. As DNA, the CDR3 is TGCAGCGCCGGACAGAAGGGGGCGAATGGCTACACCTTC. Its protein product is CSAGQKGANGYTF.

The chain carries TRBV2 and TRBJ2-1; 12 bases agree with TRBD1. The V gene's germline CDR1 is SNHLY and CDR2 FYNNEI. The length of the CDR3 is 15 residues. Unmatched junction bases numbered 9, after V lost 7 bases and J lost 8 bases. In DNA, the CDR3 is TGTGCCAGCACTGAGGGACAGGGGGCTTGGGATGAGCAGTTCTTC. Translated, it gives CASTEGQGAWDEQFF. Looking up the rest from reference TRBV2 and TRBJ2-1 gives the full variable domain: EPEVTQTPSHQVTQMGQEVILRCVPISNHLYFYWYRQILGQKVEFLVSFYNNEISEKSEIFDDQFSVERPDGSNFTLKIRSTKLEDSAMYFCASTEGQGAWDEQFFGPGTRLTVL.

Of note for this clonotype: At one end the junction does not follow the germline gene, possibly because of a read error. The chain is built from TRBV20-1 and TRBJ2-4; D is uncertain. The J call is doubtful: the DNA matches TRBJ2-7 better. The CDR3 extends over 12 amino acids. The V gene's germline CDR1 is DFQATT and CDR2 SNEGSKA (reference sequence). In DNA, the CDR3 is TGCAGTGCCAGAGGTAGGACCCGCGAGCAGTACTTC. Amino acid sequence: CSARGRTREQYF.

The chain employs TRBV7-2 and TRBJ1-2, with D unclear. V lost 5 bases and J lost 4, with 14 bases in between. The CDR3 extends over 14 amino acids. CDR1 is SGHTA, CDR2 FQGNSA, per germline. For the CDR3, the DNA is TGTGCCAGCAGCACTGCCGACCCCGCCTATGGCTACACCTTC. Amino acids: CASSTADPAYGYTF. The whole variable domain, filled in from reference TRBV7-2 and TRBJ1-2, reads GAGVSQSPSNKVTEKGKDVELRCDPISGHTALYWYRQSLGQGLEFLIYFQGNSAPDKSGLPSDRFSAERTGGSVSTLTIQRTQQEDSAVYLCASSTADPAYGYTFGSGTRLTVV.

The chain is built from TRBV28 and TRBJ2-7; 9 bases align to TRBD1. Germline V gene lookup returns CDR1 MDHEN and CDR2 SYDVKM. This CDR3 is built from 16 residues. With V trimmed by 2 bases and J by 7 bases, 12 bases remained unmatched. The CDR3 protein is CASSLLRTGVRAEQYF. DNA for the CDR3: TGTGCCAGCAGTTTACTGCGGACAGGGGTACGTGCGGAGCAGTACTTC.

This chain links TRBV20-1 with TRBJ2-7, with 10 bases aligning to TRBD2. The CDR3 runs to 17 residues. Germline V gene lookup returns CDR1 DFQATT and CDR2 SNEGSKA (reference sequence). With 4 bases clipped from V and 5 bases from J, the junction kept 17 bases outside the gene matches. The CDR3 is CSATEPTKREGRDEQYF. The CDR3 DNA follows: TGCAGTGCTACCGAGCCCACAAAGCGGGAGGGCCGAGACGAGCAGTACTTC.

J is TRBJ2-6 and V is TRBV12-3 or TRBV12-4; D is tentatively TRBD1 or TRBD2 (5 bases each). The CDR3 has 19 residues. V was trimmed by 5 bases and J by 1 base, leaving 21 bases between them. The CDR3 loop reads CASSPTAGTDNSGANVLTF. The CDR3 coding sequence is TGTGCCAGCAGTCCCACGGCCGGGACGGACAATTCTGGGGCCAACGTCCTGACTTTC.

This clonotype was detected only a few times. This CDR3 reads CASSQEWDRGAIREQYF. CDR3 in DNA: TGTGCCAGCAGCCAGGAATGGGACAGGGGCGCCATCCGGGAGCAGTACTTC. V is TRBV3-1 and J is TRBJ2-5, with TRBD1 matching over 10 bases. The ends lost 3 bases at V and 11 bases at J; junction bases unmatched: 18. The CDR3 contains 17 residues. The V gene's germline CDR1 is LGHDT and CDR2 YNNKEL (reference sequence).

V is TRBV7-6 and J is TRBJ1-1; perhaps TRBD1 as D (6 bases). Trimming removed 4 bases at V and 1 base at J, with 16 bases between. Germline V gene data show CDR1 as SGHVS and CDR2 as FNYEAQ. The CDR3 contains 16 residues. CDR3 protein: CASSSSRGAENTEAFF. CDR3 sequence (DNA): TGTGCCAGCAGCTCTTCGAGGGGGGCAGAGAACACTGAAGCTTTCTTT. The whole variable domain, remainder taken from reference TRBV7-6 and TRBJ1-1, is GAGVSQSPRYKVTKRGQDVALRCDPISGHVSLYWYRQALGQGPEFLTYFNYEAQQDKSGLPNDRFSAERPEGSISTLTIQRTEQRDSAMYRCASSSSRGAENTEAFFGQGTRLTVV.

The V gene is TRBV14, the J gene TRBJ2-7, with TRBD1 matching 8 bases. This CDR3 has 15 amino acids. Germline V lookup: CDR1 SGHDN, CDR2 FVKESK. Germline trimming cut 1 base from V and 1 base from J; bases unmatched to any gene: 3. For the CDR3, the DNA is TGTGCCAGCAGCCAAGGGACAGGGAAGTCCTACGAGCAGTACTTC. Protein: CASSQGTGKSYEQYF. Using reference TRBV14 and TRBJ2-7 for the parts outside the CDR3, the full variable domain is EAGVTQFPSHSVIEKGQTVTLRCDPISGHDNLYWYRRVMGKEIKFLLHFVKESKQDESGMPNNRFLAERTGGTYSTLKVQPAELEDSGVYFCASSQGTGKSYEQYFGPGTRLTVT.

The chain joins TRBV19 to TRBJ2-5, with 7 nucleotides matching TRBD1. CDR3 size: 15 residues. The germline V gene encodes CDR1 LNHDA and CDR2 SQIVND (reference sequence). Trimming cost V 6 bases and J 2 bases; bases outside gene matches: 9. The CDR3 region is CASSGRQGKQETQYF. DNA of the CDR3: TGTGCCAGTAGCGGTAGACAGGGAAAACAAGAGACCCAGTACTTC.

The chain has TRBV27 and TRBJ2-7; 10 positions match TRBD2. The CDR3 has 17 residues. Trimming at V came to 3 bases and at J to 3 bases, leaving 11 bases not matched to a gene. The V gene's germline CDR1 is MNHEY and CDR2 SMNVEV (reference sequence). CDR3 bases: TGTGCCAGCAGTTTTCGAAAGAGCGGGAGGGCCCTCTACGAGCAGTACTTC. This sequence encodes CASSFRKSGRALYEQYF.